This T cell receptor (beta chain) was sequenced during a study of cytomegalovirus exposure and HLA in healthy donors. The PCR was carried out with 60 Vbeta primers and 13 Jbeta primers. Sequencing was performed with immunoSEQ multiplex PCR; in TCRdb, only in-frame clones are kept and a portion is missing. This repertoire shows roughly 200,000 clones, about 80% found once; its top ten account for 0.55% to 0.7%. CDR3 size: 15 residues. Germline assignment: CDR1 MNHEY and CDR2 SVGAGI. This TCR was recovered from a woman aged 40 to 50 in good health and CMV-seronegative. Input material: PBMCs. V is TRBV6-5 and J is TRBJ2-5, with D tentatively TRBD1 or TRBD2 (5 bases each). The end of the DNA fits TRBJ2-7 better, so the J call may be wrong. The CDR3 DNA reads TGTGCCAGCAGTTACTCGAACGGGGCGGACTACGAGCAGTACTTC. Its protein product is CASSYSNGADYEQYF.